These 6 T cell receptor beta chains share one sample of origin, sequenced in a study of T-cell memory formation after mild COVID-19 (TCRdb year 2021). Preparation of the library involved 5' RACE. TCRdb names Illumina NovaSeq 6000 as the instrument used. TCRdb reworked the public reads: Q25 trimming with fastp, MiXCR clone assembly, productive beta chains retained. For every CDR3 protein sequence, its rows merge into one entry that carries the most common genes and DNA. In all, the sample holds fewer than 350,000 distinct CDR3 sequences, and approximately 14% of those were seen once. In total, the top ten clones hold 21% of the sample. Sequenced sample: PBMCs or a T cell subset sorted from them (not recorded which). These receptors originate from a young man who had mild COVID-19 (a few samples of this study predate the infection). The sample titles of this study are shuffled in the database, so cell type and time point are left out; the donor was told from shared clones.

This clonotype turned up a few times. The rearrangement joins TRBV20-1 to TRBJ1-6, with D possibly matching TRBD1 (5 bases). Germline V CDR1 and CDR2: DFQATT, SNEGSKA (reference sequence). The CDR3 length is 16 residues. The V gene lost 1 base and the J gene lost 8 bases, with 18 bases spanning the gap. CDR3 DNA: TGCAGTGCTAGAGGGGGGGGGACGGCGGTAGATTCACCCCTCCACTTT. This encodes CSARGGGTAVDSPLHF.

V and J are TRBV24-1 and TRBJ1-5, with 9 positions matching TRBD1. The germline gives CDR1 KGHDR, CDR2 SFDVKD. The length of the CDR3 is 15 residues. V shed 5 bases, J shed 2 bases, and the junction held 3 bases outside the gene matches. The DNA for the CDR3 is TGTGCCACCAGTGCGAGGGACAGGGGCAATCAGCCCCAGCATTTT. Its protein is CATSARDRGNQPQHF.

This clonotype was counted a few times. The V call is TRBV10-3, the J call TRBJ2-7; D is possibly TRBD1 (5 bases). Trimming left V 4 bases short and J 3 bases short, with 13 bases between. This CDR3 is 14 amino acids long. The germline gives CDR1 ENHRY, CDR2 SYGVKD. The CDR3 DNA reads TGTGCCATCAGTGCAACAGGAGCCCACTACGAGCAGTACTTC. It translates to CAISATGAHYEQYF.

This clonotype was recorded a few times. V usage is TRBV7-2 and J usage is TRBJ2-4, with 10 bases aligning to TRBD2. This CDR3 region has 14 residues. CDR1 and CDR2 from the germline V gene are SGHTA and FQGNSA. The ends lost 1 base at V and 8 bases at J; junction bases unmatched: 2. The CDR3 loop reads CASSLEAGGHIQYF. The CDR3 nucleotides are TGTGCCAGCAGCTTAGAAGCGGGGGGGCACATTCAGTACTTC.

This clonotype showed up just a few times. The chain uses TRBV29-1 and TRBJ2-5; the D gene is possibly TRBD1 (6 bases). CDR3 length: 12 residues. The germline V gene encodes CDR1 SQVTM and CDR2 ANQGSEA. The V end was cut by 7 bases, the J end by 6 bases, with 15 bases between. The CDR3, as DNA: TGCAGCGCCCGACAGGCAGGGCAGACCCAGTACTTC. Translated: CSARQAGQTQYF.

The chain links TRBV10-3 to TRBJ1-1; maybe TRBD1 (6 bases). Germline values: CDR1 ENHRY, CDR2 SYGVKD. The CDR3 extends over 13 amino acids. V lost 5 bases to trimming and J lost 5 bases, with 12 bases between them. In nucleotides, the CDR3 is TGTGCCATCAGTACTTCCAGGGGAACTGAAGCTTTCTTT. The encoded protein is CAISTSRGTEAFF.